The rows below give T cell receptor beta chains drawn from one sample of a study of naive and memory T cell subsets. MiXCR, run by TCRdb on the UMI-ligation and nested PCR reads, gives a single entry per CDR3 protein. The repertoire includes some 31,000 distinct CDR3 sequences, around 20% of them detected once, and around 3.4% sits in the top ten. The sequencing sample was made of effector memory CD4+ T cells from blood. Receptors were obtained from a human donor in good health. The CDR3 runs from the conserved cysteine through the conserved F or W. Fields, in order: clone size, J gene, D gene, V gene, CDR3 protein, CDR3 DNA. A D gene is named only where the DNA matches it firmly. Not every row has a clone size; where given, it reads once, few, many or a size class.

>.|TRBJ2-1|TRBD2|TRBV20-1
CSARDLAGVYNEQFF
TGCAGTGCTAGAGACCTAGCGGGAGTCTACAATGAGCAGTTCTTC
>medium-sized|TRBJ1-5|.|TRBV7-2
CASSSQANQPQHF
TGTGCCAGCAGCTCACAGGCAAATCAGCCCCAGCATTTT
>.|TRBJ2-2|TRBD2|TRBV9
CASSATAPGLAGTGELFF
TGTGCCAGCAGCGCCACCGCACCGGGACTAGCTGGAACCGGGGAGCTGTTTTTT
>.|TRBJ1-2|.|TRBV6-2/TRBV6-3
CASRRMARAVDYGYTF
TGTGCCAGCAGAAGAATGGCTCGGGCAGTGGACTATGGCTACACCTTC
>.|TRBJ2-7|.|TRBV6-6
CASSYGRNEQYF
TGTGCCAGCAGTTATGGAAGGAACGAGCAGTACTTC
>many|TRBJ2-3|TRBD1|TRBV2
CASRTGVADTQYF
TGTGCCAGCCGAACAGGGGTTGCAGATACGCAGTATTTT
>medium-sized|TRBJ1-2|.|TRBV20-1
CSARDSLFNYGYTF
TGCAGTGCTAGAGACAGCTTATTCAACTATGGCTACACCTTC
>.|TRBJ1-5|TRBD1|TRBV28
CASSSDRGFRNQPQHF
TGTGCCAGCAGTTCAGACAGGGGTTTTCGCAATCAGCCCCAGCATTTT
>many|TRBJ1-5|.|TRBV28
CASTLGGKNQPQHF
TGTGCCAGCACCCTGGGGGGGAAAAATCAGCCCCAGCATTTT
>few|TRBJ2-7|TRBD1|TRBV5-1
CASSGGQGLREQYF
TGCGCCAGCAGTGGGGGACAGGGCCTCCGCGAGCAGTACTTC
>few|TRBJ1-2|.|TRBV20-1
CSARKDGSYGYTF
TGCAGTGCTAGAAAGGACGGGAGCTATGGCTACACCTTC
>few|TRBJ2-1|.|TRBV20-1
CSARDPRHYNEQFF
TGCAGTGCTAGAGATCCCAGGCACTACAATGAGCAGTTCTTC
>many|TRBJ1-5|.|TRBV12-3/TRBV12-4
CASSFGQLNQPQHF
TGTGCCAGCAGTTTCGGGCAGTTGAATCAGCCCCAGCATTTT
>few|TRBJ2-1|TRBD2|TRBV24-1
CATSDTSGDSYNEQFF
TGTGCCACCAGCGATACTAGCGGGGACTCCTACAATGAGCAGTTCTTC
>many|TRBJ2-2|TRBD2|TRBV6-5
CASRTLRGAGELFF
TGTGCCAGCAGAACCCTACGGGGGGCCGGGGAGCTGTTTTTT
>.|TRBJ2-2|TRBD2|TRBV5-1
CASSGLAANTGELFF
TGCGCCAGCAGCGGTCTAGCGGCGAACACCGGGGAGCTGTTTTTT
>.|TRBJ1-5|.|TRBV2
CASTWAGDSNQPQHF
TGTGCCAGCACTTGGGCAGGGGATAGCAATCAGCCCCAGCATTTT
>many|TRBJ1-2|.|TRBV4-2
CASSQERNFKTTF
TGTGCCAGCAGCCAAGAACGAAATTTCAAAACCACCTTC
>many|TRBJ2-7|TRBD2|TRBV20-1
CSASRGGGFYEQYF
TGCAGTGCATCCCGCGGGGGGGGCTTCTACGAGCAGTACTTC
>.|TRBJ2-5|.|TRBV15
CATSIGETQYF
TGTGCCACCAGCATCGGGGAGACCCAGTACTTC
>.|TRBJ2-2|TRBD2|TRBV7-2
CASSGARGRATGELFF
TGTGCCAGCAGTGGGGCCCGCGGGAGGGCCACCGGGGAGCTGTTTTTT
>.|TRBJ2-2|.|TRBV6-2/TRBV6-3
CASSPAWGGELFF
TGTGCCAGCAGCCCTGCCTGGGGCGGGGAGCTGTTTTTT
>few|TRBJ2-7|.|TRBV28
CASSFAGYQDYEQYF
TGTGCCAGCAGTTTTGCAGGCTACCAAGACTACGAGCAGTACTTC
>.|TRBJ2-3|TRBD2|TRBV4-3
CASSPGLAPTQYF
TGCGCCAGCAGCCCCGGACTAGCCCCTACGCAGTATTTT
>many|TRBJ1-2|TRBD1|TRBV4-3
CASSQEEGAGTTYGYTF
TGCGCCAGCAGCCAAGAAGAGGGGGCTGGGACAACTTATGGCTACACCTTC
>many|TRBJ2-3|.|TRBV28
CASSPPSTDTQYF
TGTGCCAGCAGTCCACCTAGCACAGATACGCAGTATTTT
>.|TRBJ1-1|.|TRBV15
CATSRLGLEAFF
TGTGCCACATCGAGGTTGGGACTCGAAGCTTTCTTT
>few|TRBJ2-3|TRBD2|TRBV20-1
CSAPKGGRYTQYF
TGCAGTGCTCCAAAGGGAGGGCGTTATACGCAGTATTTT
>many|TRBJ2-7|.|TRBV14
CASSQDSTGFSYEQYF
TGTGCCAGCAGCCAAGACTCCACAGGCTTCTCCTACGAGCAGTACTTC
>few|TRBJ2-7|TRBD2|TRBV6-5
CASSSSGTSGRPEQYF
TGTGCCAGCAGTTCATCCGGGACTAGCGGGAGACCTGAGCAGTACTTC
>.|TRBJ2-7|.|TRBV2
CASSEFEGQYF
TGTGCCAGCAGTGAGTTTGAGGGGCAGTACTTC
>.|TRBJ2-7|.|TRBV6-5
CASSQDRSYEQYF
TGTGCCAGCAGCCAGGACCGATCCTACGAGCAGTACTTC
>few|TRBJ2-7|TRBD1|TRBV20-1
CSARGQTPYEQYF
TGCAGTGCTAGGGGACAGACCCCCTACGAGCAGTACTTC
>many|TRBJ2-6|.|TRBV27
CASSSLVGANVLTF
TGTGCCAGCAGTTCCCTCGTTGGGGCCAACGTCCTGACTTTC
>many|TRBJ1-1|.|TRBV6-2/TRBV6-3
CASRVGARDTEAFF
TGTGCCAGCAGGGTGGGCGCCAGGGACACTGAAGCTTTCTTT
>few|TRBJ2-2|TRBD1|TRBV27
CASRRDRGLTGELFF
TGTGCCAGCAGACGGGACAGGGGGCTCACCGGGGAGCTGTTTTTT
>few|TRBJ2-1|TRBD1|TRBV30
CALRSRGPYNEQFF
TGTGCCCTAAGGAGCAGGGGGCCTTACAATGAGCAGTTCTTC